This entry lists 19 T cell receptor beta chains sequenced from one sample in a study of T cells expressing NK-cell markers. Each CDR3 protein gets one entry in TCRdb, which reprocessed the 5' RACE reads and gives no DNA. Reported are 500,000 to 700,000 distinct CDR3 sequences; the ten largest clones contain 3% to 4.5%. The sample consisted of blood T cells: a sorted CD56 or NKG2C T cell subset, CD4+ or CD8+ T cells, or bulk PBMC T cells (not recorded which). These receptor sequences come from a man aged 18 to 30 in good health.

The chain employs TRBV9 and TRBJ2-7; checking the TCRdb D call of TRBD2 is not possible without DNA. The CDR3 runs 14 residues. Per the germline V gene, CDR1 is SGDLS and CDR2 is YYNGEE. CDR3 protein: CASSGTSGIYEQYF.

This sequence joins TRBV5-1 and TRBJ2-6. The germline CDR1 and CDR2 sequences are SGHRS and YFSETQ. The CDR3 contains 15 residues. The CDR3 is CASSPRSSGANVLTF.

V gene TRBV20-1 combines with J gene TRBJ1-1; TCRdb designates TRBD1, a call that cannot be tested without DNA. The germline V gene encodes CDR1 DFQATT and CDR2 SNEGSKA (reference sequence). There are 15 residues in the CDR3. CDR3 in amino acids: CSARDPSTGDREAFF.

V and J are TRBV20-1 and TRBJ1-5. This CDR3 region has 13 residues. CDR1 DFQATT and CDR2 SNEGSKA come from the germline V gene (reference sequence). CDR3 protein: CSASIGIGQPQHF.

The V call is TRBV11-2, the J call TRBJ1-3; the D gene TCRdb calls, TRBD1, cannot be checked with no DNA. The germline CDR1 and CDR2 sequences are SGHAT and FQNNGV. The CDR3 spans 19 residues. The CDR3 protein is CASSSTPGRDRVPGNTIYF.

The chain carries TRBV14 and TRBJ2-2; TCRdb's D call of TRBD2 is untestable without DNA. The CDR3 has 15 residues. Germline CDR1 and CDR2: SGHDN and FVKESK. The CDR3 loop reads CASSQELAGPGELFF.

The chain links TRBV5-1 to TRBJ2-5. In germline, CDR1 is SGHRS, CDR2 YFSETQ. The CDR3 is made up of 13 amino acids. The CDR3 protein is CASSLAVQETQYF.

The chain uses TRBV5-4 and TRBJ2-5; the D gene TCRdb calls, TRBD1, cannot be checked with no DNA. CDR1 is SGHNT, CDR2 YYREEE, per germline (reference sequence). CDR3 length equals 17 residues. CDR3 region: CASSRRRQGFVQETQYF.

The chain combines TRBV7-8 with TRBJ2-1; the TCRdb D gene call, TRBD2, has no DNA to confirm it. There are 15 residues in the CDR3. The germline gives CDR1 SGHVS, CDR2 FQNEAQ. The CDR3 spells CASSKGRASGNEQFF.

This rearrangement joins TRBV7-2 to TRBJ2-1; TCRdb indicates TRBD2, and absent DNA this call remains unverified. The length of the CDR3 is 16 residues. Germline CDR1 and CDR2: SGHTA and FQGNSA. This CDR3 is CASRSRNSGSFNEQFF.

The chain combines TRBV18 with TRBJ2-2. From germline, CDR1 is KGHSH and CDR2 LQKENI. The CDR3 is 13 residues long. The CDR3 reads CASSPPQAGELFF.

CDR3 protein: CSGGRGSRYNEQFF. This rearrangement joins TRBV20-1 to TRBJ2-1. The CDR3 loop spans 14 amino acids. The germline V gene encodes CDR1 DFQATT and CDR2 SNEGSKA (reference sequence).

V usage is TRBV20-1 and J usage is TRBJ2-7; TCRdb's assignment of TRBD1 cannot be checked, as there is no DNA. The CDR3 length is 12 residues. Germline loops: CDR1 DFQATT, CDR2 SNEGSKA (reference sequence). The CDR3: CSLRDRSYEQYF.

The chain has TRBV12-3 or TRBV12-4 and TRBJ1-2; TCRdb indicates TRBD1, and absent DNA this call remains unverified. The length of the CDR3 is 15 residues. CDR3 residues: CASSLQGAGLLGYTF.

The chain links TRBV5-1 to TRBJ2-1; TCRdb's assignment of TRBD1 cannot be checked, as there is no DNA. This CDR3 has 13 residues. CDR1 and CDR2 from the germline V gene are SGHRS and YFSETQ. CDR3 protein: CASSAGQGRRQFF.

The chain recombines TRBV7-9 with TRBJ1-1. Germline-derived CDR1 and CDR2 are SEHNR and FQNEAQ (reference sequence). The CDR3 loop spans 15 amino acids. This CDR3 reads CASSLALDGRTEAFF. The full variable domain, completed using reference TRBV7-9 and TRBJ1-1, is DTGVSQNPRHKITKRGQNVTFRCDPISEHNRLYWYRQTLGQGPEFLTYFQNEAQLEKSRLLSDRFSAERPKGSFSTLEIQRTEQGDSAMYLCASSLALDGRTEAFFGQGTRLTVV.

CDR3: CSASWGDLWEQFF. The V and J genes are TRBV20-1 and TRBJ2-1; TCRdb's D call, TRBD2, is unchecked because there is no DNA. Germline V CDR1 and CDR2: DFQATT, SNEGSKA (reference sequence). CDR3 length equals 13 residues.

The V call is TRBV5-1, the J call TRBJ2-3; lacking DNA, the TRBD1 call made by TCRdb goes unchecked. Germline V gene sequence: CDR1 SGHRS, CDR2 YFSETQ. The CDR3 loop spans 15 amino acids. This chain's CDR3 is CASRGSGGRTDTQYF.

The CDR3 reads CASSYSDRGSAFF. The chain employs TRBV6-6 and TRBJ1-1; TCRdb gives TRBD1 as the D gene, but with no DNA this cannot be confirmed. CDR3 length: 13 residues. Germline V gives CDR1 MNHNY, CDR2 SVGAGI (reference sequence).